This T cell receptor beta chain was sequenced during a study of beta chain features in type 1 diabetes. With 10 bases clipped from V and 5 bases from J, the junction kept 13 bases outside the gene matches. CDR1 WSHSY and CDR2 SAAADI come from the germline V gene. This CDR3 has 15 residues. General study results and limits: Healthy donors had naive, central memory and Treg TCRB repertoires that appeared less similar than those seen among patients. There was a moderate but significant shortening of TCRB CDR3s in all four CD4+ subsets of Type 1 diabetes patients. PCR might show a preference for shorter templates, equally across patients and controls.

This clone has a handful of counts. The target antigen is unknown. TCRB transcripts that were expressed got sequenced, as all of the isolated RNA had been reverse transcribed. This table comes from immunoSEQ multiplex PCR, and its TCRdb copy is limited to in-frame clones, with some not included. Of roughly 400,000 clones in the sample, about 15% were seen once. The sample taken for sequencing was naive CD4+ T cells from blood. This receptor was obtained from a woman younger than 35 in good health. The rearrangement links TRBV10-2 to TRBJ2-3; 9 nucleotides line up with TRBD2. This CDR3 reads CANSDVAGEVDTQYF. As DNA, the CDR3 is TGCGCCAACTCGGACGTAGCGGGAGAAGTAGATACGCAGTATTTT.